This T cell receptor beta chain derives from a study of shared clonotypes between healthy human individuals. Notes on the study in general: Generation probabilities were higher for clonotypes shared across all four sorted-subset donors than for unshared ones. On the whole, naive subsets had larger estimated richness than memory subsets had.

Deep-level assay runs were performed. Once extracted for a subset, genomic DNA was divided evenly among several immunoSEQ plates. TCRdb's copy holds only in-frame clones and misses some; the assay was immunoSEQ multiplex PCR. The sample contains about 380,000 clones, roughly 96% of which appear only once. In the case of this clone: No antigen is known for it.

The TCR comes from a man aged 30 to 45 in good health. The sample taken for sequencing was memory CD8+ T cells sorted from blood. Subset denoted: CD45RO+ cells pooled with CCR7-negative TemRA cells.

The CDR3 loop is CASRAGGAGTDTQYF. DNA of the CDR3: TGTGCCAGCAGGGCAGGGGGCGCAGGCACAGATACGCAGTATTTT. The V and J genes are TRBV28 and TRBJ2-3, with 8 bases identical to TRBD1. Germline V lookup: CDR1 MDHEN, CDR2 SYDVKM. The J segment lost 1 base and the V segment lost 6 bases, leaving 6 bases of the junction unmatched. The length of the CDR3 is 15 residues.